These 27 T cell receptor beta chains were sequenced from one sample in a study of beta chain features in type 1 diabetes. Reverse transcription of all isolated RNA meant that expressed TCRB transcripts were sequenced. Libraries were prepared by immunoSEQ multiplex PCR; TCRdb keeps only in-frame clonotypes and omits some of them. The sample has about 370,000 clones; about 10% are singletons. Study-wide results and caveats: A moderate, significant TCRB CDR3 shortening appeared in type 1 diabetes across four CD4+ subsets.

Antigens of these TCRs are unknown. Sequenced material: central memory CD4+ T cells from blood. The receptors derive from a man under 40 with type 1 diabetes.

The gene calls are TRBV27 and TRBJ2-1; 10 positions match TRBD2. Looked up from germline, CDR1 is MNHEY and CDR2 is SMNVEV (reference sequence). The trim removed 5 bases at V and 2 bases at J, leaving 9 bases unmatched. The CDR3 length is 17 residues. CDR3 DNA: TGTGCCAGCAGTCCCCAAGGAGCGGGAGGGCCCTACAATGAGCAGTTCTTC. Translating it yields CASSPQGAGGPYNEQFF.

CDR3 DNA: TGTGCCAGCAGCAAAGCAGGCCAGGAAGAGACCCAGTACTTC. It yields the protein CASSKAGQEETQYF. V and J are TRBV5-5 and TRBJ2-5; no clear D gene. CDR3 size: 14 residues. Germline loops: CDR1 SGHKS, CDR2 YYEKEE (reference sequence). Trimming shortened V by 4 bases and J by 3 bases, and 13 bases separated the two germline ends.

The CDR3: CAMRDTMRGEQYF. As DNA, the CDR3 is TGTGCCATGAGGGACACCATGAGGGGGGAGCAGTACTTC. V gene TRBV10-3 combines with J gene TRBJ2-5; D assignment may be TRBD1 or TRBD2 (6 bases each). V was cut by 9 bases and J by 11 bases, with 22 bases left in between. The CDR3 is 13 amino acids. Looked up from germline, CDR1 is ENHRY and CDR2 is SYGVKD.

There are a few counts of this clone. V and J are TRBV4-1 and TRBJ1-5; perhaps TRBD1 as D (6 bases). V was cut by 3 bases and J by 1 base, with 7 bases left in between. This CDR3 spans 14 amino acids. CDR1 and CDR2 from the germline V gene are MGHRA and YSYEKL. This chain's CDR3 is CASSHGQSNQPQHF. The CDR3 bases are TGCGCCAGCAGCCACGGACAGAGCAATCAGCCCCAGCATTTT.

This clone was seen a few times. The chain recombines TRBV7-2 with TRBJ1-1, with D unresolved. CDR1 SGHTA and CDR2 FQGNSA come from the germline V gene. The CDR3 contains 14 residues. V was clipped by 5 bases and J by 1 base, with 11 bases between them. The CDR3 DNA follows: TGTGCCAGCAGCGCCTTCACAGAGAACACTGAAGCTTTCTTT. This codes for CASSAFTENTEAFF.

This clone was seen more than once but under ten times. Written as DNA, the CDR3 is TGTGCCAGCTCACCACGGTGGGGTGCTGACTCTGACTACGAGCAGTACTTC. It encodes CASSPRWGADSDYEQYF. The rearrangement links TRBV18 to TRBJ2-7; no definite D call. Trimming pared 1 base from V and 3 bases from J, leaving 19 bases between. The CDR3 has 17 residues. Germline V lookup: CDR1 KGHSH, CDR2 LQKENI.

Note on this clone: Different DNA sequences within this sample yield the same CDR3. The rearrangement joins TRBV7-8 to TRBJ2-5; 9 bases match TRBD2. Unmatched junction bases numbered 8, after V lost 3 bases and J lost 3 bases. CDR3 length: 16 amino acids. Germline V gene data show CDR1 as SGHVS and CDR2 as FQNEAQ. In nucleotides, the CDR3 is TGTGCCAGCAGCTTCCGATTTAGACTAGCGGAAGAGACCCAGTACTTC. Translation: CASSFRFRLAEETQYF.

This clone was detected only a few times. V and J are TRBV27 and TRBJ1-1; D gene uncertain. V gave up 3 bases and J gave up 1 base, with 12 bases separating them. CDR1 is MNHEY and CDR2 is SMNVEV in the germline V gene (reference sequence). This CDR3 has 15 residues. Written as DNA, the CDR3 is TGTGCCAGCAGTTTGAGTGCGGCAGGGAACACTGAAGCTTTCTTT. The encoded protein is CASSLSAAGNTEAFF.

In nucleotides, the CDR3 is TGTGCCAGCAGCCAACACCCCACAGGGGCAGATACGCAGTATTTT. Protein sequence: CASSQHPTGADTQYF. The V and J genes are TRBV14 and TRBJ2-3; 7 bases are shared with TRBD1. V lost 2 bases to trimming and J lost 4 bases; unmatched junction nucleotides: 6. Germline V gives CDR1 SGHDN, CDR2 FVKESK. This CDR3 has 15 amino acids.

This clone qualifies as medium-sized. V usage is TRBV28 and J usage is TRBJ2-1, with 12 bases fitting TRBD1. After removal of 2 bases from V and 13 bases from J, the junction contained 9 bases not matched to a gene. CDR1 MDHEN and CDR2 SYDVKM come from the germline V gene. This CDR3 is 15 amino acids long. CDR3 residues: CASSLDPGTGGEQFF. The DNA for the CDR3 is TGTGCCAGCAGTTTAGATCCCGGGACAGGGGGCGAACAGTTCTTC.

This clone has only a few counts. The chain recombines TRBV6-1 with TRBJ1-1; a possible D gene is TRBD1 (5 bases). This CDR3 region has 19 residues. Trimming cost V 1 base and J 0 bases, with 21 bases left between them. Germline CDR1 MNHNS, CDR2 SASEGT. CDR3 protein: CASSEEWGARIGMNTEAFF. DNA for the CDR3: TGTGCCAGCAGTGAAGAGTGGGGCGCGAGGATTGGGATGAACACTGAAGCTTTCTTT.

To note about this clone: Being one base from a much bigger clone, this may be a read error. This rearrangement joins TRBV7-9 to TRBJ2-1, with TRBD2 matching 12 bases. With V trimmed by 1 base and J by 10 bases, 14 bases remained unmatched. The CDR3 length is 18 residues. Looked up from germline, CDR1 is SEHNR and CDR2 is FQNEAQ (reference sequence). This chain's CDR3 is CASSLDPTRTSGTPEQFF. As DNA, the CDR3 is TGTGCCAGCAGCTTAGACCCTACCCGGACTAGCGGGACCCCCGAGCAGTTCTTC.

This clone turned up a few times. The rearrangement uses TRBV19 and TRBJ2-4; perhaps TRBD1 as D (6 bases). CDR1 is LNHDA, CDR2 SQIVND, per germline (reference sequence). V was trimmed by 6 bases and J by 0 bases, leaving 9 bases between them. The CDR3 runs 14 residues. The CDR3 region has the DNA TGTGCCAGTAGCAGGGGTCTAGCCAAAAACATTCAGTACTTC. This codes for CASSRGLAKNIQYF. The full variable domain, rest sourced from reference TRBV19 and TRBJ2-4, is DGGITQSPKYLFRKEGQNVTLSCEQNLNHDAMYWYRQDPGQGLRLIYYSQIVNDFQKGDIAEGYSVSREKKESFPLTVTSAQKNPTAFYLCASSRGLAKNIQYFGAGTRLSVL.

This clone was observed many times. The V gene is TRBV19, the J gene TRBJ1-5; D is unclear. Looked up from germline, CDR1 is LNHDA and CDR2 is SQIVND (reference sequence). The CDR3 totals 15 residues. Trimming cost V 3 bases and J 0 bases, with 9 bases left between them. This CDR3 reads CASSIGRTSNQPQHF. CDR3 coding DNA: TGTGCCAGTAGTATCGGCAGGACTAGCAATCAGCCCCAGCATTTT.

This clone was seen a few times. J is TRBJ2-1 and V is TRBV5-1, with 9 bases identical to TRBD1. Germline V CDR1 and CDR2: SGHRS, YFSETQ. The length of the CDR3 is 15 residues. V lost 1 base and J lost 9; bases outside the gene matches: 8. The CDR3 loop is CASSLMTGGDGEQFF. The DNA of the CDR3 is TGCGCCAGCAGCTTGATGACAGGGGGTGATGGTGAGCAGTTCTTC.

This clone was picked up a small number of times. V usage is TRBV5-1 and J usage is TRBJ2-7, with 12 bases lining up with TRBD2. V trimming: 4 bases; J trimming: 0 bases; junction bases outside the gene matches: 5. The CDR3 is made up of 16 amino acids. Germline V gene lookup returns CDR1 SGHRS and CDR2 YFSETQ. The CDR3 sequence: CASSGTSGRSSYEQYF. The CDR3, as DNA: TGCGCCAGCAGCGGAACTAGCGGGAGGAGCTCCTACGAGCAGTACTTC.

In this sample, this clone turned up a few times. The V call is TRBV28, the J call TRBJ1-5; no reliable D call. The CDR3 has 13 amino acids. Germline V CDR1 and CDR2: MDHEN, SYDVKM. The V end was cut by 7 bases, the J end by 5 bases, with 12 bases between. This chain's CDR3 is CASTQGRDQPQHF. The CDR3 DNA sequence: TGTGCCAGCACTCAAGGGAGAGATCAGCCCCAGCATTTT.

At least ten counts were recorded for this clone. The rearrangement joins TRBV5-1 to TRBJ2-1; unclear D gene. Trimming cost V 7 bases and J 3 bases, with 11 bases left between them. From germline, CDR1 is SGHRS and CDR2 YFSETQ. The CDR3 runs 13 residues. For the CDR3, the DNA is TGCGCCAGCGGCGGCGGTTACTACAATGAGCAGTTCTTC. This sequence encodes CASGGGYYNEQFF. Together with reference TRBV5-1 and TRBJ2-1, the CDR3 gives the full variable domain: KAGVTQTPRYLIKTRGQQVTLSCSPISGHRSVSWYQQTPGQGLQFLFEYFSETQRNKGNFPGRFSGRQFSNSRSEMNVSTLELGDSALYLCASGGGYYNEQFFGPGTRLTVL.

CDR3 amino acids: CATRTGGGETQYF. The CDR3 bases are TGTGCCACCCGGACAGGGGGCGGCGAGACCCAGTACTTC. This chain joins TRBV28 and TRBJ2-5, with 11 bases aligning to TRBD1. The trim removed 10 bases at V and 5 bases at J, leaving 6 bases unmatched. The germline gives CDR1 MDHEN, CDR2 SYDVKM. The CDR3 extends over 13 amino acids. Full variable domain (rest looked up from reference TRBV28 and TRBJ2-5): DVKVTQSSRYLVKRTGEKVFLECVQDMDHENMFWYRQDPGLGLRLIYFSYDVKMKEKGDIPEGYSVSREKKERFSLILESASTNQTSMYLCATRTGGGETQYFGPGTRLLVL.

The chain joins TRBV5-1 to TRBJ1-1; TRBD1 matches 9 bases. The germline CDR1 and CDR2 sequences are SGHRS and YFSETQ. The V gene end was trimmed by 3 bases and the J gene end by 3 bases; junction bases not matched to a gene: 6. The CDR3 has 15 amino acids. CDR3 nucleotides: TGCGCCAGCAGCTCTTTGACAGGGGGGGACACTGAAGCTTTCTTT. Translation: CASSSLTGGDTEAFF.

The chain carries TRBV13 and TRBJ1-2; 8 nucleotides match TRBD1. The CDR3 sequence is 15 residues long. J was trimmed by 5 bases and V by 5 bases; bases with no gene match: 10. Germline CDR1 reads PRHDT; CDR2 reads FYEKMQ (reference sequence). CDR3 region: CASSTTDRALYGYTF. The CDR3 region has the DNA TGTGCCAGCAGCACAACGGACAGGGCTCTATATGGCTACACCTTC.

V and J are TRBV27 and TRBJ2-5; D might be TRBD1 or TRBD2, each matching 5 bases. V was shortened by 7 bases and J by 0 bases, with 15 bases between the two germline ends. Looked up from germline, CDR1 is MNHEY and CDR2 is SMNVEV (reference sequence). The CDR3 has 15 residues. CDR3 nucleotide sequence: TGTGCCAGCAATAACCCGGGACCAGACCAAGAGACCCAGTACTTC. This sequence encodes CASNNPGPDQETQYF.

The V call is TRBV6-1, the J call TRBJ2-7; 7 nucleotides align to TRBD1. The V gene's germline CDR1 is MNHNS and CDR2 SASEGT. This CDR3 is 13 amino acids long. Trimming removed 7 bases from V and 2 bases from J; junction bases left unmatched: 5. CDR3 sequence reads: CASNPGTAYEQYF. The CDR3 nucleotides are TGTGCCAGCAATCCCGGGACAGCCTACGAGCAGTACTTC.

This clone was counted a few times. The chain is built from TRBV5-4 and TRBJ2-7; 10 nucleotides align to TRBD2. This CDR3 contains 15 residues. Germline CDR1 reads SGHNT; CDR2 reads YYREEE (reference sequence). The ends lost 0 bases at V and 4 bases at J; junction bases unmatched: 4. The CDR3 nucleotides read TGTGCCAGCAGCTTGGTACTAGCGGGAACTTACGAGCAGTACTTC. It yields the protein CASSLVLAGTYEQYF.

This clone has a handful of counts. The chain combines TRBV10-3 with TRBJ2-1, with D possibly being TRBD1 (5 bases). V was trimmed by 2 bases and J by 6 bases, leaving 11 bases between them. This CDR3 region has 14 residues. Germline V gene sequence: CDR1 ENHRY, CDR2 SYGVKD. The CDR3, as DNA: TGTGCCATCAGTGAGGGTCCAGGGTTCAATGAGCAGTTCTTC. Protein product: CAISEGPGFNEQFF.

This clone was observed a handful of times. The rearrangement uses TRBV28 and TRBJ2-1, with TRBD2 matching over 10 bases. The ends lost 5 bases at V and 3 bases at J; junction bases unmatched: 7. The length of the CDR3 is 16 residues. CDR1 and CDR2 (germline): MDHEN, SYDVKM. This CDR3 is CASSPSLAGVYNEQFF. CDR3 bases: TGTGCCAGCAGTCCATCCCTAGCGGGGGTCTACAATGAGCAGTTCTTC.

There are a few counts of this clone. The chain couples TRBV27 to TRBJ2-7; TRBD1 might be the D (6 bases). Germline-derived CDR1 and CDR2 are MNHEY and SMNVEV (reference sequence). V gave up 6 bases and J gave up 2 bases, with 11 bases separating them. The CDR3 consists of 13 residues. CDR3 loop: CASSHRDTYEQYF. The DNA for the CDR3 is TGTGCCAGCAGCCACCGGGACACCTACGAGCAGTACTTC.